This record covers a single T cell receptor (beta chain). Employing constant-segment primers, 5'RACE generated TCR alpha and TCR beta cDNA libraries bearing sample barcodes and UMIs. TCRdb independently ran MiXCR on the 5' RACE reads; one entry per CDR3 protein. The data hold 400,000 to 550,000 distinct CDR3 sequences, with about 23% observed a single time. This record belongs to a study of T-cell memory formation after mild COVID-19. CDR3 length: 16 amino acids. Germline V gene sequence: CDR1 MNHEY, CDR2 SVGAGI. Trimming took 0 bases from V and 2 from J, leaving 11 bases between them. Material for sequencing was PBMCs or a T cell subset sorted from them (not recorded which). This chain joins TRBV6-5 and TRBJ1-3; D remains ambiguous. The receptor was isolated from an adult woman who had mild COVID-19 (a few samples of this study predate the infection). Cell type and time point are not known. The CDR3 region is CASSYSNMGPGNTIYF. CDR3 sequence (DNA): TGTGCCAGCAGTTACTCGAATATGGGTCCTGGAAACACCATATATTTT.